This entry features one T cell receptor beta chain sequence. The data are from a study of blood T cell repertoires in COVID-19. Study at large: Samples of COVID-19 (acute and convalescent) were obtained from the United States, Italy and Spain. PBMCs, B-cell-depleted T cells, or T cells were the source of the cDNA or gDNA that made up the material.

Under the authors' procedure: Reference gene primer amplification gave nucleated cell count estimates. Only in-frame clones appear in the TCRdb table, and some are missing; sequencing was by immunoSEQ multiplex PCR. From that table come the V and J calls and clone size; the DNA was used to work out D and trimming. The sample records about 310,000 clones, around nine tenths being singletons. The length of the CDR3 is 13 residues. Germline lookup yields CDR1 LGHDT and CDR2 YNNKEL (reference sequence). The V gene lost 1 base and the J gene lost 6 bases, with 7 bases spanning the gap. The rearrangement links TRBV3-1 (or the pseudogene TRBV3-2) to TRBJ2-4; D is uncertain. The sequence derives from a man aged 70 or older with acute or convalescent COVID-19. The sequenced sample consisted of peripheral blood. Here the CDR3 DNA reads TGTGCCAGCAGCCAAGGGCCCCCAAACATTCAGTACTTC. Its translation is CASSQGPPNIQYF.